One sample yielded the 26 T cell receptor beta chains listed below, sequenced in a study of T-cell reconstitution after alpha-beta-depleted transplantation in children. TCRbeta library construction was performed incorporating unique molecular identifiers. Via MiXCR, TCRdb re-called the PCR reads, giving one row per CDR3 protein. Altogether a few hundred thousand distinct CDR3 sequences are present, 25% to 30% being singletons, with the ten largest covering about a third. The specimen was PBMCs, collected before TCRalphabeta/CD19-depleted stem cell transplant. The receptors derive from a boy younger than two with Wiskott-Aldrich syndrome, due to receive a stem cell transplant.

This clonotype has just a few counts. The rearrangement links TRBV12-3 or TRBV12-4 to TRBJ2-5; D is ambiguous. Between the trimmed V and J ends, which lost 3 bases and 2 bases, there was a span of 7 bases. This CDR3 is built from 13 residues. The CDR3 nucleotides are TGTGCCAGCAGTTTCGACCAGCAAGAGACCCAGTACTTC. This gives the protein CASSFDQQETQYF.

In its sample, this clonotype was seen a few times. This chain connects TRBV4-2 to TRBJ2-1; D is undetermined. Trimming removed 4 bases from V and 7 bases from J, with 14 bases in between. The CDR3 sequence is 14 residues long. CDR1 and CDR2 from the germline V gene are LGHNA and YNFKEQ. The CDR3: CASSPRHGRNEQFF. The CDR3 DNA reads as TGTGCCAGCAGCCCCCGACACGGGCGGAATGAGCAGTTCTTC.

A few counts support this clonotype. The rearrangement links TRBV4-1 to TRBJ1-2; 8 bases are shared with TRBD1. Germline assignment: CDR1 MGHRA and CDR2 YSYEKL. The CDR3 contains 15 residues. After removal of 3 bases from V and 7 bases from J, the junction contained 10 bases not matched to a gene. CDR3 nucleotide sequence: TGCGCCAGCAGCCATGAGGACAGGGCCTCCGGTGGCTACACCTTC. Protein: CASSHEDRASGGYTF.

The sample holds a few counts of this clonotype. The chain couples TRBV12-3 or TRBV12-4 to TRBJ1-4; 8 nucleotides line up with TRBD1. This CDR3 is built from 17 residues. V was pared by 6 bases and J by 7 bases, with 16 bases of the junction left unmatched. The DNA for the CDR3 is TGTGCCAGCAGATTCACTATTGGACAGGGAACTGGTGAAAAACTGTTTTTT. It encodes CASRFTIGQGTGEKLFF.

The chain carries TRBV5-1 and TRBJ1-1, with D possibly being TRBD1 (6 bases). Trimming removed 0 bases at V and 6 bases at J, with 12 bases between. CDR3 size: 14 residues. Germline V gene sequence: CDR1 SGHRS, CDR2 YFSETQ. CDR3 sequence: CASSLVIQGSEAFF. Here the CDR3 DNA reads TGCGCCAGCAGCTTGGTAATACAGGGCTCTGAAGCTTTCTTT. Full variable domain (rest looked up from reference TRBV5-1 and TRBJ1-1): KAGVTQTPRYLIKTRGQQVTLSCSPISGHRSVSWYQQTPGQGLQFLFEYFSETQRNKGNFPGRFSGRQFSNSRSEMNVSTLELGDSALYLCASSLVIQGSEAFFGQGTRLTVV.

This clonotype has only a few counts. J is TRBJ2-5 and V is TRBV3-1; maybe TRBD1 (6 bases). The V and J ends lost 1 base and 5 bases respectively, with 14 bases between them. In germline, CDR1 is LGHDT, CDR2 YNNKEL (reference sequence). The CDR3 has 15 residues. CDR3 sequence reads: CASSQVGGLVETQYF. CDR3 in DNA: TGTGCCAGCAGCCAAGTAGGGGGTCTAGTGGAGACCCAGTACTTC.

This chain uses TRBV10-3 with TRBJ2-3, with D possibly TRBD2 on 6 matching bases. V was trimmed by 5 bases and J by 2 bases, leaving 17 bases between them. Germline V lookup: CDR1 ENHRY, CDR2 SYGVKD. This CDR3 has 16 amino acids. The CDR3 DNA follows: TGTGCCATCAGTCCCAGGAGGGACCTCGTCACAGATACGCAGTATTTT. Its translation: CAISPRRDLVTDTQYF.

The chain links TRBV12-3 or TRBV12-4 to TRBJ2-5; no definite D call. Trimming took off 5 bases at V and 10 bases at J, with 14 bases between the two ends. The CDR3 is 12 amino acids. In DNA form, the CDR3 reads TGTGCCAGCAGTGTGACTCCGCAGAGCCAGTACTTC. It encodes CASSVTPQSQYF.

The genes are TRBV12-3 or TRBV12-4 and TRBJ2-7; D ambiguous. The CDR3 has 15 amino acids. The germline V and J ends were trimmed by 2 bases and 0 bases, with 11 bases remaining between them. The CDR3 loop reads CASSLKGETSYEQYF. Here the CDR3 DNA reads TGTGCCAGCAGTTTAAAAGGAGAGACCTCCTACGAGCAGTACTTC.

This chain's CDR3 is CASSLRTTSNNEQFF. The CDR3 DNA reads as TGCGCCAGCAGCTTGCGGACTACAAGCAACAATGAGCAGTTCTTC. The chain joins TRBV5-1 to TRBJ2-1, with D tentatively TRBD2 (6 bases). The V gene's germline CDR1 is SGHRS and CDR2 YFSETQ. The CDR3 is 15 amino acids. The V and J ends lost 1 base and 5 bases respectively, with 13 bases between them.

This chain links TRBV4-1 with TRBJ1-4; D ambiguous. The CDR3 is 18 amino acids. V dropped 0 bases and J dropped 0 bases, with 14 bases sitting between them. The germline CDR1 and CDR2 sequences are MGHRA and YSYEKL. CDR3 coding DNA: TGCGCCAGCAGCCAAGATGGGCGGGGAACTACAACTAATGAAAAACTGTTTTTT. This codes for CASSQDGRGTTTNEKLFF.

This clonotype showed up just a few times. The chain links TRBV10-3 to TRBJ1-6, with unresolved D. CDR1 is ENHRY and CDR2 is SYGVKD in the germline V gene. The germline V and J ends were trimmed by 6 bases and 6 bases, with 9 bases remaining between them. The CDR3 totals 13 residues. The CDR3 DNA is TGTGCCATCAGGGACGGCCCTAATTCACCCCTCCACTTT. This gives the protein CAIRDGPNSPLHF.

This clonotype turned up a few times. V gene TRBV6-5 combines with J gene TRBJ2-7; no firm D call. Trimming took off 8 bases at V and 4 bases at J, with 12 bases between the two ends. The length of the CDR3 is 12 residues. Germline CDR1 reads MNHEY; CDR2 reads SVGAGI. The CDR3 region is CASGDGNYEQYF. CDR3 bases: TGTGCCAGCGGAGATGGGAATTACGAGCAGTACTTC.

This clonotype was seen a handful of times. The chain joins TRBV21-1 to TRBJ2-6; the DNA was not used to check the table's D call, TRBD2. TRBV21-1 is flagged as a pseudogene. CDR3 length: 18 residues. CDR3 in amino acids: CASSLGSGRNPGANVLTF. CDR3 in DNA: TGTGCCAGCAGCCTTGGGAGCGGGAGAAACCCCGGGGCCAACGTCCTGACTTTC.

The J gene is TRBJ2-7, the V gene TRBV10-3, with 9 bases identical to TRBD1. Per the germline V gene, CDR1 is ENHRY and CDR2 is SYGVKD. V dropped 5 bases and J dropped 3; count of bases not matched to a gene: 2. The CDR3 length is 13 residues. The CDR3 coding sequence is TGTGCCATCAGTAGGACAGGGGACTACGAGCAGTACTTC. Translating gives CAISRTGDYEQYF.

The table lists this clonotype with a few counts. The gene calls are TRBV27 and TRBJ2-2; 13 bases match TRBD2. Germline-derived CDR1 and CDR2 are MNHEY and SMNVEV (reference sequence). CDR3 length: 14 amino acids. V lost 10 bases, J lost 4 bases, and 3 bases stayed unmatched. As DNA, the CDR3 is TGTGCCACCGGGACTAGCGGGGTCACCGGGGAGCTGTTTTTT. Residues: CATGTSGVTGELFF.

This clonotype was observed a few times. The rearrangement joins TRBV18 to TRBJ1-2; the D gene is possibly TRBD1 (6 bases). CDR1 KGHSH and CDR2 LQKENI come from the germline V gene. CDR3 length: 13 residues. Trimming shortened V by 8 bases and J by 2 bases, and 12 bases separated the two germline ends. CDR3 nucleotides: TGTGCCAGCACCCAGAGGGGGAACTATGGCTACACCTTC. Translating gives CASTQRGNYGYTF.

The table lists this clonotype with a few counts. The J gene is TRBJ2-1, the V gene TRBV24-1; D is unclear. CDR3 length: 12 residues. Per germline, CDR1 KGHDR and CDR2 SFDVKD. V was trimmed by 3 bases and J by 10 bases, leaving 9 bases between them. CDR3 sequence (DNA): TGTGCCACCAGTGATGGGCCCCGGGAGCAGTTCTTC. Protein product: CATSDGPREQFF.

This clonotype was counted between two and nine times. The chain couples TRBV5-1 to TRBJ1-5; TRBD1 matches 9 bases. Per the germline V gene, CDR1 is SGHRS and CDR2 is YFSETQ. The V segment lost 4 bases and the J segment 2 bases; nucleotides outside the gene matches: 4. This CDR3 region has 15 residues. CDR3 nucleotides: TGCGCCAGCAGCCCGACAGGGGGTGGCAATCAGCCCCAGCATTTT. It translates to CASSPTGGGNQPQHF.

CDR3 loop: CSASTLAGLKNIQYF. The CDR3 region has the DNA TGCAGTGCTAGTACTCTAGCGGGCCTCAAAAACATTCAGTACTTC. The chain links TRBV20-1 to TRBJ2-4, with 8 positions matching TRBD2. V shed 3 bases, J shed 3 bases, and the junction held 7 bases outside the gene matches. The CDR3 length is 15 residues. CDR1 is DFQATT, CDR2 SNEGSKA, per germline (reference sequence).

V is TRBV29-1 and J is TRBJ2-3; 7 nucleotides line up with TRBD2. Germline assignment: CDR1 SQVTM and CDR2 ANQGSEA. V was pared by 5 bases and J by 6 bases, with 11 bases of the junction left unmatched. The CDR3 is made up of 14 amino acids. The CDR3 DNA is TGCAGCGTTAGTGGGAGGGCTCGATCGGATACGCAGTATTTT. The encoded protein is CSVSGRARSDTQYF.

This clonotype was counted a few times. CDR3 nucleotide sequence: TGTGCCAGCAGTTTCTCACAGGGGGTAGACCAGTACTTC. This encodes CASSFSQGVDQYF. This chain links TRBV12-3 or TRBV12-4 with TRBJ2-5; 8 bases map to TRBD1. CDR3 length: 13 amino acids. Trimming cost V 3 bases and J 10 bases; bases outside gene matches: 7.

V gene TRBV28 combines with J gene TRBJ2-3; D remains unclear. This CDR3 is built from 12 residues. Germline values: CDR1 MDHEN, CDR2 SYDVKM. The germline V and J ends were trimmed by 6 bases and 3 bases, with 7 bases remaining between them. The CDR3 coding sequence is TGTGCCAGCAGCGAGGAGACAGATACGCAGTATTTT. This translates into CASSEETDTQYF.

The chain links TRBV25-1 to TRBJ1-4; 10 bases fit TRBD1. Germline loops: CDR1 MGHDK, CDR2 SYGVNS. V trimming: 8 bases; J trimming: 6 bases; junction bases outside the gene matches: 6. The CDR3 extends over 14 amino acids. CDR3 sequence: CASRGDRGDEKLFF. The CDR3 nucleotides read TGTGCCAGCCGGGGGGACAGGGGTGATGAAAAACTGTTTTTT.

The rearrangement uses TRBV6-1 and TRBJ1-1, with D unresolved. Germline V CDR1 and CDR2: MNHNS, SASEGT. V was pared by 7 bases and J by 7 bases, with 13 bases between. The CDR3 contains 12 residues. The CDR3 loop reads CASTSTGREAFF. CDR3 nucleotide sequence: TGTGCCAGCACTTCAACGGGTCGTGAAGCTTTCTTT.

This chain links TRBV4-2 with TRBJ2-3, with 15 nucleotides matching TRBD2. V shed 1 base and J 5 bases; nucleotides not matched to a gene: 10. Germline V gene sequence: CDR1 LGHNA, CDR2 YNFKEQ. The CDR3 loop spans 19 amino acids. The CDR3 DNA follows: TGTGCCAGCAGCCAAGTCCCGGGACTAGCGGGAGGTCCGAGAGATACGCAGTATTTT. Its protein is CASSQVPGLAGGPRDTQYF.